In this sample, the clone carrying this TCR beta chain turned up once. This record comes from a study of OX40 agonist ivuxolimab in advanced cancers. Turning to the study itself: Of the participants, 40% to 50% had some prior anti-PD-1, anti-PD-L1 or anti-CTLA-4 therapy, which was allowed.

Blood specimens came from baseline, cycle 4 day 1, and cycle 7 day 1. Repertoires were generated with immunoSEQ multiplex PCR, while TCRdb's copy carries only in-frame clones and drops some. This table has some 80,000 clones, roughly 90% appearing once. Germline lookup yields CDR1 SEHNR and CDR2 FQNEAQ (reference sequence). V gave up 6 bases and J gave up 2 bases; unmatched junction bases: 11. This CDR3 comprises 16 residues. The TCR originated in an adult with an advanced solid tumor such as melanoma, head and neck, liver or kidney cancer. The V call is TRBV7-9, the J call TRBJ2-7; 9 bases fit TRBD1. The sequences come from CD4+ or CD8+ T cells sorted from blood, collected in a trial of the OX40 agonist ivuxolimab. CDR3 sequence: CASRFSPGQGPYEQYF. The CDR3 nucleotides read TGTGCCAGCAGGTTCTCACCGGGACAGGGCCCCTACGAGCAGTACTTC.